This is a list of T cell receptor beta chains from one sample in a study of PD-L1 blockade in urothelial cancer. Repertoires were generated with immunoSEQ multiplex PCR, while TCRdb's copy carries only in-frame clones and drops some. The profile covers 100,000 to 150,000 clones, with more than 70% appearing a single time and 2% to 2.5% taken by the ten largest. The sequencing here drew on PBMCs, taken around atezolizumab (anti-PD-L1) treatment. The receptors originated from a man in his fifties or sixties with urothelial cancer. Each CDR3 is given without its conserved first and last residue. Only part of the rows carry a size: once, few, many, or a class if the clone is expanded.

j_gene | abundance | v_gene | CDR3aa
TRBJ1-2 | NA | TRBV5-4 | ASSVDTANYGYT
TRBJ2-3 | NA | TRBV9 | ASSASQGVTDTQY
TRBJ2-1 | NA | TRBV9 | ASSVDSSVNEQF
TRBJ1-2 | NA | TRBV9 | ASSPSSYYGYT
TRBJ2-2 | NA | TRBV28 | ASRRGGASVNTGELF
TRBJ1-1 | NA | TRBV14 | ASSQAGSYTEAF
TRBJ2-1 | NA | TRBV6-6 | ASRGQSWNEQF
TRBJ2-2 | few | TRBV5-5 | ASSFQTGVTGELF
TRBJ2-5 | NA | TRBV5-1 | ASSISGTSGRAGETQY
TRBJ2-3 | NA | TRBV10-3 | AISVGTGVADTQY
TRBJ2-1 | NA | TRBV5-1 | ASSLAGQGGYEQF
TRBJ2-7 | NA | TRBV5-4 | ASSLVETSYEQY
TRBJ2-1 | NA | TRBV10-3 | AISDTGLALDEQF
TRBJ2-7 | NA | TRBV28 | ASSFRVYPYEQY
TRBJ1-6 | once | TRBV19 | ASSIQGLSEPLH
TRBJ2-2 | NA | TRBV2 | ASRIIAGVTGELF
TRBJ2-2 | NA | TRBV30 | ARSTVNANTGELF
TRBJ1-1 | many | TRBV7-8 | ASSLVAGNTEAF
TRBJ2-3 | NA | TRBV7-3 | ASSPTSSRGLSTDTQY
TRBJ1-6 | NA | TRBV7-2 | ASGDRAPALH